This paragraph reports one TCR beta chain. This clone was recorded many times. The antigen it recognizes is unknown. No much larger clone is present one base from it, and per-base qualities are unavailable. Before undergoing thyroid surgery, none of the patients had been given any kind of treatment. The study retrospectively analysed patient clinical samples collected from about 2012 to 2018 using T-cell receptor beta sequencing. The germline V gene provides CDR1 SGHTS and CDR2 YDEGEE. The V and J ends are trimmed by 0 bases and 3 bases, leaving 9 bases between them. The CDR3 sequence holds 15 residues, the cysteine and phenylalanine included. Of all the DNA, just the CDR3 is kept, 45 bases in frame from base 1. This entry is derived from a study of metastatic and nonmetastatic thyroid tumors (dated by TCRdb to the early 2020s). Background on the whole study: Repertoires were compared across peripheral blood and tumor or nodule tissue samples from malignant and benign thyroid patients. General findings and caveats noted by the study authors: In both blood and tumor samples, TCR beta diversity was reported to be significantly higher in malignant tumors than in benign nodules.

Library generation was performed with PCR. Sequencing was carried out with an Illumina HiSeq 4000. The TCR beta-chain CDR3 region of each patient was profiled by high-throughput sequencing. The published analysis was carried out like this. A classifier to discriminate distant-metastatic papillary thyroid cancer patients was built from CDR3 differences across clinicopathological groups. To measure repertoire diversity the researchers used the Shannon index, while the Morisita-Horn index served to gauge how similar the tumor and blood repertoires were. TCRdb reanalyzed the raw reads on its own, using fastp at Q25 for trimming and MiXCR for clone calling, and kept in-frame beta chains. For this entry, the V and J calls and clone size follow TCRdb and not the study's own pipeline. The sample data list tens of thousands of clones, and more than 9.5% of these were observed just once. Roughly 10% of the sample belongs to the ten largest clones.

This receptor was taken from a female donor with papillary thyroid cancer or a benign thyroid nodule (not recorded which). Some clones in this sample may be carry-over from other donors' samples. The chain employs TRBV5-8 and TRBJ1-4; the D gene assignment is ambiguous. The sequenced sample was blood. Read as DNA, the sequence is TGTGCCAGCAGCTTGGGGGAGTCGGCTAATGAAAAACTGTTTTTT. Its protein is CASSLGESANEKLFF.